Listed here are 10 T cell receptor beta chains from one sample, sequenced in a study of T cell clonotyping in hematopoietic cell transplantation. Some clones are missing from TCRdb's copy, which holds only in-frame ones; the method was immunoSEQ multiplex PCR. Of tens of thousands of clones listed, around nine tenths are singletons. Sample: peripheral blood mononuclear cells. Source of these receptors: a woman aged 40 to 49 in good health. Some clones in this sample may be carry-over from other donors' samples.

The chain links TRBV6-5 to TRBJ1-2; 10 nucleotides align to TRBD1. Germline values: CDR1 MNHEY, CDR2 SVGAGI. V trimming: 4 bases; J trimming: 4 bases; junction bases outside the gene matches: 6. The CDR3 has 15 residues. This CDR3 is CASSSRDRGSYGYTF. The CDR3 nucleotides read TGTGCCAGCAGTTCCCGGGACAGGGGAAGCTATGGCTACACCTTC.

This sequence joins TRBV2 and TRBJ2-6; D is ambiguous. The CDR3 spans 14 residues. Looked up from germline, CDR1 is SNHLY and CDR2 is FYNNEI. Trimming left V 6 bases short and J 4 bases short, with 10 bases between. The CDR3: CASRGIRGANVLTF. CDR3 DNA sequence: TGTGCCAGCAGAGGGATCCGGGGGGCCAACGTCCTGACTTTC.

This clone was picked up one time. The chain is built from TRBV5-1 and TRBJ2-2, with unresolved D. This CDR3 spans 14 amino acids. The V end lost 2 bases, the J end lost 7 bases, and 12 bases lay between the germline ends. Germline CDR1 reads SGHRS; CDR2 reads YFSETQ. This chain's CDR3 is CASSFNQLGGELFF. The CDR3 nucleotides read TGCGCCAGCAGCTTTAATCAGCTCGGCGGGGAGCTGTTTTTT.

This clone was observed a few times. The CDR3: CASSEASSGTYEQYF. For the CDR3, the DNA is TGTGCCAGCAGCGAGGCAAGTAGCGGAACCTACGAGCAGTACTTC. V gene TRBV7-9 combines with J gene TRBJ2-7; a weak D match, TRBD2 (6 bases). The germline V gene encodes CDR1 SEHNR and CDR2 FQNEAQ (reference sequence). The CDR3 is 15 residues long. V was cut by 5 bases and J by 2 bases, with 16 bases left in between.

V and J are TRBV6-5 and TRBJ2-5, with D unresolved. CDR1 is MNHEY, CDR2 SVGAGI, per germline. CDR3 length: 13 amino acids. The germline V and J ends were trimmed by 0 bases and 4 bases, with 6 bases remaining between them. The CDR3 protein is CASSYSVIETQYF. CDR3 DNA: TGTGCCAGCAGTTACTCGGTAATAGAGACCCAGTACTTC.

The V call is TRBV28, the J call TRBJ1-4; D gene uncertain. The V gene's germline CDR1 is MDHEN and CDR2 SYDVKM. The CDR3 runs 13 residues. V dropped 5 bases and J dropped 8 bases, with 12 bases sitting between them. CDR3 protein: CASSEDPSEKLFF. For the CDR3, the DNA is TGTGCCAGCAGTGAAGACCCAAGCGAAAAACTGTTTTTT.

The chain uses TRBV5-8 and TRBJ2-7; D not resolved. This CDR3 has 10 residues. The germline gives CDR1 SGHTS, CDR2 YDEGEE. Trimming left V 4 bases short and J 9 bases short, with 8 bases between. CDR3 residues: CASSLTGQYF. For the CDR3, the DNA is TGTGCCAGCAGCCTGACGGGGCAGTACTTC.

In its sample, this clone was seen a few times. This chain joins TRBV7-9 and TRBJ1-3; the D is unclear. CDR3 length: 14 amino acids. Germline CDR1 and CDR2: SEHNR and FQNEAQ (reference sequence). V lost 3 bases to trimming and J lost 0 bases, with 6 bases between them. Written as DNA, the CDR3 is TGTGCCAGCAGCTTGAGTAACTCTGGAAACACCATATATTTT. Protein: CASSLSNSGNTIYF.

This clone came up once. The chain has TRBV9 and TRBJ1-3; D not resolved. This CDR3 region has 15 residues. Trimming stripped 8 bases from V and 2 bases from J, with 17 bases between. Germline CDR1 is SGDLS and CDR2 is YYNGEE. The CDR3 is CARATGVMTGNTIYF. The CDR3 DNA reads TGTGCCAGAGCAACCGGGGTTATGACTGGAAACACCATATATTTT. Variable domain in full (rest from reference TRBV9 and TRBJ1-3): DSGVTQTPKHLITATGQRVTLRCSPRSGDLSVYWYQQSLDQGLQFLIQYYNGEERAKGNILERFSAQQFPDLHSELNLSSLELGDSALYFCARATGVMTGNTIYFGEGSWLTVV.

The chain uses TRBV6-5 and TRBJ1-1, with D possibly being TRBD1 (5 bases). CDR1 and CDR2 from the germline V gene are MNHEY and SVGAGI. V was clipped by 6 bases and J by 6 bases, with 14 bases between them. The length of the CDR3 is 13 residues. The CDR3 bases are TGTGCCAGCAGACGTCAGATGGGGGCTGAAGCTTTCTTT. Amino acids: CASRRQMGAEAFF.